By proportion, the clone carrying this T cell receptor (beta chain) is medium-sized. Its antigen is not identified. Germline CDR1 LNHDA, CDR2 SQIVND (reference sequence). The CDR3 contains 13 residues. Trimming removed 3 bases from V and 5 bases from J, with 11 bases in between. This sample was taken from a study of pediatric ulcerative colitis. Study-level results: Clonal expansions reduced rectal repertoire diversity in acute severe colitis.

Each sample received Survey-level depth of up to 500,000 reads. The data were produced by immunoSEQ multiplex PCR, yet TCRdb's version contains in-frame clones alone and is incomplete. Seen here are approximately 40,000 clones, 60% to 85% observed once, and the top ten hold approximately 9%. Rectal tissue came from one to two pinch biopsies taken at colonoscopy. V is TRBV19 and J is TRBJ2-7; tentative D call: TRBD2 (5 bases). Sequenced material: gut tissue. This TCR came from a boy younger than 18 with severe ulcerative colitis. This CDR3 reads CASSIAWGDEQYF. The DNA of the CDR3 is TGTGCCAGTAGTATTGCGTGGGGAGACGAGCAGTACTTC.